This entry lists 25 T cell receptor beta chains sequenced from one sample in a study of blood T cell repertoires in COVID-19. Generated by immunoSEQ multiplex PCR, the TCRdb table keeps only in-frame clones and is missing some. The repertoire includes about 200,000 clones, 70% to 85% of them detected once, and 4% to 6.5% sits in the top ten. Specimen: PBMCs or T cells enriched from blood (not recorded which). The source is an older woman with acute COVID-19.

This chain uses TRBV5-1 with TRBJ1-1; 7 nucleotides line up with TRBD1. Trimming at V came to 0 bases and at J to 8 bases, leaving 4 bases not matched to a gene. The CDR3 consists of 13 residues. CDR1 and CDR2 (germline): SGHRS, YFSETQ. The CDR3 DNA follows: TGCGCCAGCAGCTTGGTGGGACAGTGGGAAGCTTTCTTT. Amino acids: CASSLVGQWEAFF.

The gene calls are TRBV18 and TRBJ1-6; no clear D gene. This CDR3 is 18 amino acids long. The V end was cut by 5 bases, the J end by 5 bases, with 22 bases between. Germline V CDR1 and CDR2: KGHSH, LQKENI. In DNA form, the CDR3 reads TGTGCCAGCTCATCGAACTACGCGGGAGGTGGAGATAATTCACCCCTCCACTTT. The encoded protein is CASSSNYAGGGDNSPLHF.

This chain uses TRBV7-2 with TRBJ1-2; no definite D call. V gave up 9 bases and J gave up 6 bases, with 5 bases separating them. Per germline, CDR1 SGHTA and CDR2 FQGNSA. This CDR3 region has 9 residues. CDR3 DNA: TGTGCCAGGAGGGATGGCTACACCTTC. Its translation: CARRDGYTF.

The chain couples TRBV7-2 to TRBJ1-6; TRBD1 might be the D (5 bases). The CDR3 length is 18 residues. Germline loops: CDR1 SGHTA, CDR2 FQGNSA. Trimming pared 3 bases from V and 6 bases from J, leaving 21 bases between. CDR3 amino acids: CASSFKGQNLLTNSPLHF. The CDR3 DNA reads TGTGCCAGCAGCTTCAAGGGGCAGAACTTATTAACTAATTCACCCCTCCACTTT. The full variable domain, with the rest looked up from reference TRBV7-2 and TRBJ1-6, is GAGVSQSPSNKVTEKGKDVELRCDPISGHTALYWYRQSLGQGLEFLIYFQGNSAPDKSGLPSDRFSAERTGGSVSTLTIQRTQQEDSAVYLCASSFKGQNLLTNSPLHFGNGTRLTVT.

This clone occurred a few times. The chain joins TRBV4-3 to TRBJ2-1, with 14 bases that match TRBD2. Trimming at V came to 0 bases and at J to 6 bases, leaving 1 base not matched to a gene. This CDR3 has 16 residues. Germline V gene sequence: CDR1 LGHNA, CDR2 YSLEER. The CDR3 spells CASSQDGTSGGNEQFF. In DNA form, the CDR3 reads TGCGCCAGCAGCCAAGATGGGACTAGCGGGGGCAATGAGCAGTTCTTC.

The chain uses TRBV5-6 and TRBJ2-3, with D possibly being TRBD2 (6 bases). Trimming took 0 bases from V and 2 from J, leaving 10 bases between them. The CDR3 loop spans 15 amino acids. Germline lookup yields CDR1 SGHDT and CDR2 YYEEEE. CDR3 in amino acids: CASSLGDSVTDTQYF. For the CDR3, the DNA is TGTGCCAGCAGCTTGGGGGACTCGGTCACAGATACGCAGTATTTT.

This chain uses TRBV6-2 or TRBV6-3 with TRBJ1-5; tentative D call: TRBD1 (5 bases). The CDR3 spans 15 residues. Germline CDR1 reads MNHEY; CDR2 reads SVGEGT. V was cut by 5 bases and J by 1 base, with 12 bases left in between. CDR3 sequence reads: CASSIDSPSNQPQHF. CDR3 DNA sequence: TGTGCCAGCAGTATCGACAGCCCAAGCAATCAGCCCCAGCATTTT.

V is TRBV24-1 and J is TRBJ2-3, with 11 bases lining up with TRBD2. Germline-derived CDR1 and CDR2 are KGHDR and SFDVKD. The CDR3 contains 16 residues. Unmatched junction bases numbered 4, after V lost 3 bases and J lost 3 bases. CDR3 sequence (DNA): TGTGCCACCAGTGATCTTCTAGCGGGGGGTACAGATACGCAGTATTTT. This gives the protein CATSDLLAGGTDTQYF.

The V call is TRBV6-2 or TRBV6-3, the J call TRBJ2-1, with TRBD1 identical over 7 bases. Unmatched junction bases numbered 7, after V lost 4 bases and J lost 4 bases. There are 15 residues in the CDR3. CDR1 and CDR2 (germline): MNHEY, SVGEGT. CDR3 DNA sequence: TGTGCCAGCAGTTTCCCAGGACAGGCGTACAATGAGCAGTTCTTC. Protein product: CASSFPGQAYNEQFF.

The chain links TRBV10-3 to TRBJ1-4; TRBD1 might be the D (6 bases). The length of the CDR3 is 13 residues. V was trimmed by 10 bases and J by 7 bases, leaving 16 bases between them. CDR1 is ENHRY and CDR2 is SYGVKD in the germline V gene. The CDR3 sequence is CASNTGSGEKLFF. DNA of the CDR3: TGTGCCAGTAATACAGGGAGTGGTGAAAAACTGTTTTTT.

This sequence joins TRBV15 and TRBJ2-1, with 14 bases lining up with TRBD2. The CDR3 spans 15 residues. Germline CDR1 reads LNHNV; CDR2 reads YYDKDF (reference sequence). V shed 4 bases and J 9 bases; nucleotides not matched to a gene: 5. CDR3 bases: TGTGCCACCAGCACCGGGACTAGCGGGGGTCGTGAGCAGTTCTTC. It translates to CATSTGTSGGREQFF. Full variable domain (rest looked up from reference TRBV15 and TRBJ2-1): DAMVIQNPRYQVTQFGKPVTLSCSQTLNHNVMYWYQQKSSQAPKLLFHYYDKDFNNEADTPDNFQSRRPNTSFCFLDIRSPGLGDTAMYLCATSTGTSGGREQFFGPGTRLTVL.

This chain uses TRBV9 with TRBJ2-1; D gene uncertain. Trimming stripped 0 bases from V and 6 bases from J, with 13 bases between. Germline values: CDR1 SGDLS, CDR2 YYNGEE. This CDR3 comprises 15 residues. The CDR3 DNA is TGTGCCAGCAGCGTAGTTTCCCATCCGGGCAATGAGCAGTTCTTC. This sequence encodes CASSVVSHPGNEQFF.

The J gene is TRBJ1-6, the V gene TRBV5-1; TRBD1 matches at 7 bases. From germline, CDR1 is SGHRS and CDR2 YFSETQ. With V trimmed by 7 bases and J by 7 bases, 8 bases remained unmatched. CDR3 length: 14 amino acids. The CDR3 DNA follows: TGCGCCAGCTGTGCCGGGACAGAGAATTCACCCCTCCACTTT. It specifies CASCAGTENSPLHF.

The chain couples TRBV9 to TRBJ2-1, with 11 nucleotides matching TRBD2. The CDR3 loop spans 16 amino acids. CDR1 SGDLS and CDR2 YYNGEE come from the germline V gene. V lost 4 bases and J lost 0; bases outside the gene matches: 3. The DNA of the CDR3 is TGTGCCAGCAGCACTAGCGGGGGTGTCTCCTACAATGAGCAGTTCTTC. Encoded protein: CASSTSGGVSYNEQFF.

This rearrangement joins TRBV7-9 to TRBJ1-1, with no clear D. Trimming shortened V by 3 bases and J by 5 bases, and 7 bases separated the two germline ends. CDR1 SEHNR and CDR2 FQNEAQ come from the germline V gene (reference sequence). The CDR3 is 12 residues long. CDR3 protein: CASSLSGTEAFF. CDR3 nucleotides: TGTGCCAGCAGCTTGTCGGGTACTGAAGCTTTCTTT.

The chain uses TRBV4-2 and TRBJ1-3; weak D call: TRBD1 (6 bases). The CDR3 spans 17 residues. The germline V gene has CDR1 LGHNA and CDR2 YNFKEQ. V was cut by 4 bases and J by 0 bases, with 16 bases left in between. Written as DNA, the CDR3 is TGTGCCAGCAGCCGCCAACCAGGACAGACCTCTGGAAACACCATATATTTT. Protein sequence: CASSRQPGQTSGNTIYF.

This chain links TRBV10-3 with TRBJ2-2; 9 nucleotides match TRBD2. The CDR3 has 16 amino acids. V was pared by 7 bases and J by 2 bases, with 8 bases of the junction left unmatched. CDR1 is ENHRY and CDR2 is SYGVKD in the germline V gene. CDR3 bases: TGTGCCATCACTATGGCGGGAGGGCCAAACACCGGGGAGCTGTTTTTT. Its protein product is CAITMAGGPNTGELFF.

The chain has TRBV4-3 and TRBJ2-1; TRBD2 matches at 12 bases. The CDR3 sequence is 17 residues long. V was pared by 3 bases and J by 7 bases, with 10 bases of the junction left unmatched. In germline, CDR1 is LGHNA, CDR2 YSLEER. CDR3 residues: CASSQRLAGDSTNEQFF. CDR3 in DNA: TGCGCCAGCAGCCAGAGACTAGCGGGGGACTCCACGAATGAGCAGTTCTTC.

In the case of this clone: Other DNA sequences within the sample encode an identical CDR3. The V call is TRBV28, the J call TRBJ1-2; D unresolved. Per the germline V gene, CDR1 is MDHEN and CDR2 is SYDVKM. The CDR3 length is 11 residues. With 5 bases removed from V and 7 bases from J, the gap between germline ends came to 8 bases. CDR3 sequence (DNA): TGTGCCAGCAGTCTGCGCGGTGGCTACACCTTC. Protein: CASSLRGGYTF.

V gene TRBV18 combines with J gene TRBJ2-1; tentative D call: TRBD1 (6 bases). Germline loops: CDR1 KGHSH, CDR2 LQKENI. The CDR3 totals 14 residues. Trimming left V 2 bases short and J 5 bases short, with 10 bases between. The CDR3: CASSPSGGHNEQFF. The CDR3 DNA reads TGTGCCAGCTCACCATCTGGGGGCCACAATGAGCAGTTCTTC.

The CDR3 nucleotides read TGCGCCAGCAGTGGTGGGGCAAGAGACGAGCAGTACTTC. Encoded protein: CASSGGARDEQYF. The chain carries TRBV10-1 and TRBJ2-7; D possibly corresponds to TRBD1 (5 bases). V lost 4 bases, J lost 5 bases, and 12 bases lay in between. Germline V gene data show CDR1 as WNHNN and CDR2 as SYGVQD (reference sequence). The CDR3 runs 13 residues.

The CDR3 bases are TGTGCCAGCTCACCCGACAGGGCCAATGAAAAACTGTTTTTT. The encoded protein is CASSPDRANEKLFF. J is TRBJ1-4 and V is TRBV18, with 7 bases matching TRBD1. The CDR3 covers 14 residues. The ends lost 3 bases at V and 5 bases at J; junction bases unmatched: 3. Germline V gene sequence: CDR1 KGHSH, CDR2 LQKENI.

A note on this clone: One end of the junction varies from germline; a read error may be responsible. The chain couples TRBV9 to TRBJ2-3; D is undetermined. The CDR3 has 13 residues. Per the germline V gene, CDR1 is SGDLS and CDR2 is YYNGEE. Here the CDR3 reads CASSRSSIDTQYF. The DNA of the CDR3 is TGTGCCAGCAGCCGTAGTAGCATAGATACGCAGTATTTT.

This clone was detected only once. The J gene is TRBJ2-1, the V gene TRBV5-8; 9 bases fit TRBD1. CDR1 SGHTS and CDR2 YDEGEE come from the germline V gene. Trimming at V came to 6 bases and at J to 8 bases, leaving 9 bases not matched to a gene. CDR3 size: 14 residues. CDR3 protein: CASKAGQGIHEQFF. The DNA of the CDR3 is TGTGCCAGCAAAGCGGGACAGGGTATCCATGAGCAGTTCTTC. Complete variable domain (other parts from reference TRBV5-8 and TRBJ2-1): EAGVTQSPTHLIKTRGQQATLRCSPISGHTSVYWYQQALGLGLQFLLWYDEGEERNRGNFPPRFSGRQFPNYSSELNVNALELEDSALYLCASKAGQGIHEQFFGPGTRLTVL.

This clone was picked up one time. This sequence joins TRBV6-2 or TRBV6-3 and TRBJ1-1, with unresolved D. Germline lookup yields CDR1 MNHEY and CDR2 SVGEGT. With 1 base removed from V and 1 base from J, the gap between germline ends came to 19 bases. This CDR3 comprises 18 residues. CDR3 residues: CASSYLFRQVQANTEAFF. CDR3 DNA sequence: TGTGCCAGCAGTTACTTGTTCAGACAAGTACAAGCGAACACTGAAGCTTTCTTT.